These T cell receptor beta chains were read from a single sample in a study of cytomegalovirus exposure and HLA in healthy donors. The table came from immunoSEQ multiplex PCR; TCRdb's copy has only in-frame clones and leaves some out. The table has about 190,000 clones, 70% to 75% seen once; the top ten hold less than 4%. Sequencing was done on a sample of PBMCs. The origin of the receptors is a woman between 25 and 40 years old in good health and CMV-seropositive. CDR3s leave out the opening cysteine and the closing phenylalanine or tryptophan. Not all rows give a size; the values are once, few, many and, for expanded clones, a class.

>TRBV11-1|NA
ASSLTMTGGFN
>TRBV5-1|NA
ASSSTGVSTEAF
>TRBV16|NA
ASSQSTVNTEAF
>TRBV15|NA
ATSRGAGDYEQY
>TRBV5-6|few
ASSLAYRVSNEQY
>TRBV5-1|NA
ASRAGYTGELF
>TRBV4-2|NA
ASSQASGQSYEQY
>TRBV9|NA
ASSVDIPGGGSGNTIY
>TRBV5-4|NA
ASSLMVRERDEQF
>TRBV19|NA
ASSSYLDAEQY
>TRBV11-1|NA
ASSLGTSDYQETQY
>TRBV6-1|NA
ASSVGRSGSSYNEQF
>TRBV28|NA
ASSDPAGVSYEQY
>TRBV6-1|NA
ASRTTGRGGELF
>TRBV30|few
ARRGPGDIQNEQF
>TRBV7-9|NA
ASSPPTSGRKNEQF
>TRBV7-2|NA
ASSSGLRSYEQY
>TRBV19|NA
ASSTSGTSLADTQY
>TRBV5-1|few
ASSIDPSSYNEQF
>TRBV19|NA
ASSLGQGPSGANVLT
>TRBV4-2|NA
ASSQTGAGGYT
>TRBV7-9|NA
SSSYLNGQEAF
>TRBV15|NA
ATSRDWGGNQPQH
>TRBV19|NA
ASSMRASGKAF
>TRBV28|once
ASSLRGVQF
>TRBV6-1|NA
ASTVTEVRNTIY
>TRBV19|few
ASSRPTGVLMNTEAF